The 3 T cell receptor beta chains listed next were all sequenced from one sample in a study of cytomegalovirus exposure and HLA in healthy donors (dated by TCRdb to 2016 to 2017). Library preparation used the immunoSEQ multiplex PCR assay. The multiplex PCR relied on a mix of 60 forward primers for TCR Vbeta segments and 13 reverse primers for TCR Jbeta segments. As stored in TCRdb, this immuneACCESS dataset retains in-frame rearrangements with V and J assigned. A fraction of the clones does not appear; measured against another copy, unresolved V genes explain less than half of the discrepancy, and the remainder lacks a known reason. Within this sample are under 150,000 clones, with approximately 80% of them counted one time only. The top ten clonotypes cover about 2.5% of the sample. Sequencing was done on a sample of PBMCs. These receptors originate from a boy between 2 and 10 years old in good health and CMV-seronegative.

The chain combines TRBV29-1 with TRBJ2-2, with D perhaps matching TRBD1 (5 bases). This CDR3 is 12 amino acids long. Germline V gene sequence: CDR1 SQVTM, CDR2 ANQGSEA. Trimming pared 6 bases from V and 5 bases from J, leaving 10 bases between. DNA for the CDR3: TGCAGCGTCCAGGGCCTGACCGGGGAGCTGTTTTTT. Its protein product is CSVQGLTGELFF.

The chain carries TRBV28 and TRBJ2-7, with no clear D. The V gene's germline CDR1 is MDHEN and CDR2 SYDVKM. The CDR3 has 17 residues. The ends were cut back, 1 base at V and 4 bases at J, with 20 bases in the middle. The CDR3 DNA sequence: TGTGCCAGCAGTTTATCCGAATGGCCGACAATCACTTACGAGCAGTACTTC. This gives the protein CASSLSEWPTITYEQYF.

The chain couples TRBV19 to TRBJ1-6; D possibly corresponds to TRBD1 (6 bases). V was cut by 5 bases and J by 7 bases, with 18 bases left in between. The CDR3 length is 16 residues. Germline CDR1 LNHDA, CDR2 SQIVND (reference sequence). The DNA for the CDR3 is TGTGCCAGTAGTTTATTAGGACAGCCTCTAAATTCACCCCTCCACTTT. It is translated as CASSLLGQPLNSPLHF.